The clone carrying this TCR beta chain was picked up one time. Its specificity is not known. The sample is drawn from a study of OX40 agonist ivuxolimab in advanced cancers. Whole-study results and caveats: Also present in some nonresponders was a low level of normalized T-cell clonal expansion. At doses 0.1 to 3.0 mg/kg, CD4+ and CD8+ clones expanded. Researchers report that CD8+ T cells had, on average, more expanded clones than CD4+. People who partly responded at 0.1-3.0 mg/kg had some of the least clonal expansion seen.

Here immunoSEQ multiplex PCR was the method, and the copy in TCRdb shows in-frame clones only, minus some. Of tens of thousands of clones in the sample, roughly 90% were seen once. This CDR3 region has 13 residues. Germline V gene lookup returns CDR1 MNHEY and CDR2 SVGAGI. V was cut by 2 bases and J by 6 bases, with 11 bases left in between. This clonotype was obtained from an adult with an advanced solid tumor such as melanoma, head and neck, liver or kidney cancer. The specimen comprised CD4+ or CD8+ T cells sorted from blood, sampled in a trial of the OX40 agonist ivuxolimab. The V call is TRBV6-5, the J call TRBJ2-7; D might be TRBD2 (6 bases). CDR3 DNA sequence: TGTGCCAGCAGTTACCCTAAGGGAGGCGAGCAGTACTTC. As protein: CASSYPKGGEQYF.